These 8 T cell receptor beta chains originate from one sample sequenced in a study of sequential checkpoint blockade in melanoma. Sequencing used immunoSEQ multiplex PCR; TCRdb keeps in-frame clones, though not all of them. In the table there are 18,000 or so clones, about 66% of which are singletons. Indicated treatment: randomized to nivolumab then ipilimumab (arm A) or the reverse (arm B). Sequencing was performed on CD8+ T cells sorted from blood (inferred from file names), taken from a patient given nivolumab and ipilimumab in sequence. These receptors were taken from a human donor with melanoma.

This clone was observed a few times. CDR3 loop: CATSRTGTGYEKLFF. As DNA, the CDR3 is TGTGCCACCAGCAGAACCGGGACAGGGTATGAAAAACTGTTTTTT. J is TRBJ1-4 and V is TRBV15; 9 bases fit TRBD1. Germline V gives CDR1 LNHNV, CDR2 YYDKDF (reference sequence). The V and J ends lost 2 bases and 6 bases, in that order; junction bases with no gene match: 4. This CDR3 is 15 amino acids long.

DNA of the CDR3: TGCGCCAGCAGCCGGGTGACGGACTACCCTGGGACCGGGGAGCTGTTTTTT. Its translation: CASSRVTDYPGTGELFF. The V call is TRBV4-1, the J call TRBJ2-2; D is perhaps TRBD2 (6 bases). V was shortened by 4 bases and J by 5 bases, with 20 bases between the two germline ends. Germline V gene data show CDR1 as MGHRA and CDR2 as YSYEKL. This CDR3 has 17 residues.

This chain links TRBV27 with TRBJ1-2; 9 bases are shared with TRBD1. This CDR3 comprises 14 residues. Unmatched junction bases numbered 4, after V lost 6 bases and J lost 2 bases. Germline V gene data show CDR1 as MNHEY and CDR2 as SMNVEV (reference sequence). CDR3 DNA sequence: TGTGCCAGCAGACCCGGGACAGGGAACTATGGCTACACCTTC. Translation: CASRPGTGNYGYTF.

The V call is TRBV5-6, the J call TRBJ2-7; D ambiguous. The V gene's germline CDR1 is SGHDT and CDR2 YYEEEE. The V gene lost 3 bases and the J gene lost 1 base, with 2 bases spanning the gap. The CDR3 totals 11 residues. The CDR3, as DNA: TGTGCCAGCAGCTCGTCCTACGAGCAGTACTTC. Its translation is CASSSSYEQYF.

This clone was observed a single time. The chain uses TRBV4-2 and TRBJ1-6; D possibly corresponds to TRBD1 (6 bases). This CDR3 has 14 amino acids. In germline, CDR1 is LGHNA, CDR2 YNFKEQ. V was shortened by 5 bases and J by 10 bases, with 15 bases between the two germline ends. The CDR3 loop reads CASSSEGVGSPLHF. The CDR3 DNA follows: TGTGCCAGCAGCAGCGAGGGGGTAGGGTCACCCCTCCACTTT.

The CDR3, as DNA: TGTGCCAGCAGCTTAGGTGTTAGCGAGCAGTACTTC. Translating it yields CASSLGVSEQYF. The chain links TRBV7-9 to TRBJ2-7, with D hard to call. Germline values: CDR1 SEHNR, CDR2 FQNEAQ (reference sequence). Trimming pared 1 base from V and 6 bases from J, leaving 7 bases between. CDR3 length equals 12 residues. The entire variable domain, with the rest obtained from reference TRBV7-9 and TRBJ2-7, is as follows: DTGVSQNPRHKITKRGQNVTFRCDPISEHNRLYWYRQTLGQGPEFLTYFQNEAQLEKSRLLSDRFSAERPKGSFSTLEIQRTEQGDSAMYLCASSLGVSEQYFGPGTRLTVT.

CDR3: CASSQGGTGVLGYTF. In DNA, the CDR3 is TGTGCCAGCAGTCAGGGGGGGACAGGGGTGCTCGGCTACACCTTC. The V gene is TRBV7-9, the J gene TRBJ1-2, with 10 bases identical to TRBD1. Germline CDR1 SEHNR, CDR2 FQNEAQ (reference sequence). With 6 bases clipped from V and 8 bases from J, the junction kept 12 bases outside the gene matches. The CDR3 has 15 residues.

This chain links TRBV19 with TRBJ2-1; D gene unclear. Trimming left V 1 base short and J 10 bases short, with 5 bases between. There are 11 residues in the CDR3. Germline CDR1 LNHDA, CDR2 SQIVND (reference sequence). Written as DNA, the CDR3 is TGTGCCAGTAGTATAGCCCGGGAGCAGTTCTTC. It encodes CASSIAREQFF.